The clone carrying this T cell receptor beta chain was counted only a few times. The sample is drawn from a study of blood T cell repertoires in COVID-19. Overall study: T cells, B-cell-depleted T cells, or PBMCs provided the cDNA or gDNA that served as material.

Participants were aged about 18 to 100 years, lived in under 25 US areas, and enrolled virtually. In the original processing: Reference gene primer amplification in the assay estimated nucleated cell counts. Some clones are missing from TCRdb's copy, which holds only in-frame ones; the method was immunoSEQ multiplex PCR. The V and J calls and the clone size are those of that table, but D and trimming were determined from the DNA. The sample includes 250,000 to 400,000 clones, around 90% of them seen just once. CDR1 is SGHTS and CDR2 is YDEGEE in the germline V gene. There are 12 residues in the CDR3. V lost 3 bases and J lost 9, with 9 bases in between.

The clonotype originates from a man in his 60s who had recovered from COVID-19. The source material was PBMCs or T cells enriched from blood (not recorded which). This chain connects TRBV5-8 to TRBJ2-2; D perhaps matches TRBD2 (6 bases). The CDR3 DNA reads TGTGCCAGCAGCTACGGGGGTCGGGAGCTGTTTTTT. The encoded protein is CASSYGGRELFF.